These 25 T cell receptor beta chains share one sample of origin, sequenced in a study of blood T cells in healthy people across ages. A second PCR of about 7 to 12 cycles used a sample-barcoded 5' primer and a J-beta primer mix. Each CDR3 protein gets one entry after TCRdb re-called the 5' RACE reads with MiXCR. Seen here are under 850,000 distinct CDR3 sequences, about 36% observed once, and the top ten hold about an eighth. The sequencing sample was made of blood. The receptors stem from a man between 18 and 29 years old in good health.

This clonotype was seen a handful of times. The chain joins TRBV5-5 to TRBJ2-2; D remains unclear. Germline CDR1 and CDR2: SGHKS and YYEKEE (reference sequence). V dropped 0 bases and J dropped 0 bases, with 9 bases sitting between them. CDR3 length: 16 residues. CDR3 in amino acids: CASSLVGPSNTGELFF. The CDR3 region has the DNA TGTGCCAGCAGCTTGGTCGGACCCTCGAACACCGGGGAGCTGTTTTTT.

This clonotype was seen ten or more times. The V gene is TRBV27, the J gene TRBJ2-4; weak D call: TRBD2 (6 bases). Per germline, CDR1 MNHEY and CDR2 SMNVEV (reference sequence). CDR3 length: 14 residues. Trimming pared 6 bases from V and 7 bases from J, leaving 16 bases between. CDR3 sequence reads: CASSPGGPGNIQYF. In nucleotides, the CDR3 is TGTGCCAGCAGCCCCGGGGGACCAGGGAACATTCAGTACTTC.

In its sample, this clonotype was seen a few times. The chain uses TRBV29-1 and TRBJ2-6; no definite D call. The ends were cut back, 4 bases at V and 0 bases at J, with 4 bases in the middle. Germline assignment: CDR1 SQVTM and CDR2 ANQGSEA. This CDR3 is 13 amino acids long. CDR3 in DNA: TGCAGCGTTGTGAGCTCTGGGGCCAACGTCCTGACTTTC. Its protein is CSVVSSGANVLTF.

The rearrangement links TRBV12-3 or TRBV12-4 to TRBJ2-6; 7 nucleotides match TRBD2. V trimming: 3 bases; J trimming: 2 bases; junction bases outside the gene matches: 7. CDR3 length: 17 residues. CDR3 sequence: CASSFFKGGAGANVLTF. Here the CDR3 DNA reads TGTGCCAGCAGTTTCTTTAAGGGAGGGGCTGGGGCCAACGTCCTGACTTTC.

This clonotype has at least ten counts. J is TRBJ1-5 and V is TRBV4-2; 10 bases are shared with TRBD1. The V and J ends lost 4 bases and 5 bases, in that order; junction bases with no gene match: 2. The CDR3 spans 14 residues. Germline V gene sequence: CDR1 LGHNA, CDR2 YNFKEQ. The CDR3 spells CASSPDRGDQPQHF. CDR3 nucleotides: TGTGCCAGCAGCCCGGACAGGGGGGATCAGCCCCAGCATTTT.

The gene calls are TRBV20-1 and TRBJ2-3; D call uncertain. The CDR3 covers 14 residues. V lost 3 bases to trimming and J lost 2 bases, with 12 bases between them. The germline V gene has CDR1 DFQATT and CDR2 SNEGSKA (reference sequence). The DNA of the CDR3 is TGCAGTGCTAGGGCCAGTTCAAACACAGATACGCAGTATTTT. It codes for CSARASSNTDTQYF.

This clonotype was recorded many times. This chain uses TRBV21-1 with TRBJ2-5; TRBD1 is taken as the D call from the table, unchecked against the DNA. TRBV21-1 is labeled a pseudogene. There are 13 residues in the CDR3. CDR3 protein: CASSAGTMKTQYF. The CDR3 DNA reads as TGTGCCAGCAGCGCGGGGACAATGAAGACCCAGTACTTC.

The sample holds one count of this clonotype. At one boundary the junction diverges from the germline segment, which might be a read error. This chain connects TRBV7-2 to TRBJ1-6; a weak D match, TRBD1 (6 bases). Per germline, CDR1 SGHTA and CDR2 FQGNSA. This CDR3 contains 16 residues. The CDR3, as DNA: TGTGTCAGCAGCTTAGAGGGGGGAGGTACAAATTCACCCCTCCACTTT. It yields the protein CVSSLEGGGTNSPLHF.

This clonotype was detected many times. This rearrangement joins TRBV10-3 to TRBJ2-5; D is unresolved. Looked up from germline, CDR1 is ENHRY and CDR2 is SYGVKD. This CDR3 spans 13 amino acids. The V and J ends lost 7 bases and 5 bases respectively, with 14 bases between them. DNA for the CDR3: TGTGCCATCACCAAAGGGTTTTTGGAGACCCAGTACTTC. It yields the protein CAITKGFLETQYF.

The V and J genes are TRBV12-3 or TRBV12-4 and TRBJ2-7, with D tentatively TRBD2 (6 bases). CDR3 length: 16 amino acids. Trimming pared 5 bases from V and 0 bases from J, leaving 17 bases between. CDR3 nucleotide sequence: TGTGCCAGCAGTAACCCTCGGGAGAAGGGCTCCTACGAGCAGTACTTC. This translates into CASSNPREKGSYEQYF.

Only a few counts were recorded for this clonotype. The J gene is TRBJ2-7, the V gene TRBV9; perhaps TRBD2 as D (6 bases). Germline CDR1 is SGDLS and CDR2 is YYNGEE. Trimming pared 0 bases from V and 3 bases from J, leaving 10 bases between. The CDR3 runs 14 residues. This chain's CDR3 is CASSVEVGGYEQYF. CDR3 nucleotides: TGTGCCAGCAGCGTAGAAGTCGGGGGCTACGAGCAGTACTTC.

This clonotype was seen more than once but under ten times. The chain joins TRBV12-3 or TRBV12-4 to TRBJ1-6; D is uncertain. Deletions cut 3 bases from V and 8 bases from J, with 8 bases between. This CDR3 has 13 amino acids. CDR3 sequence reads: CASSFRRYSPLHF. The CDR3 bases are TGTGCCAGCAGTTTCCGACGGTATTCACCCCTCCACTTT.

The chain links TRBV6-1 to TRBJ2-7, with 9 bases lining up with TRBD1. Germline trimming cut 6 bases from V and 7 bases from J; bases unmatched to any gene: 10. The germline V gene has CDR1 MNHNS and CDR2 SASEGT. The CDR3 has 14 residues. CDR3 in amino acids: CASRGGQGYNEQYF. In nucleotides, the CDR3 is TGTGCCAGCAGAGGGGGACAGGGCTACAATGAGCAGTACTTC.

The V gene is TRBV6-1, the J gene TRBJ2-7; TRBD2 agrees at 7 bases. Germline values: CDR1 MNHNS, CDR2 SASEGT. V lost 7 bases, J lost 0 bases, and 9 bases stayed unmatched. The CDR3 loop spans 15 amino acids. The CDR3 sequence: CASTLTSGGSYEQYF. DNA of the CDR3: TGTGCCAGCACGCTAACATCGGGGGGCTCCTACGAGCAGTACTTC.

The chain uses TRBV21-1 and TRBJ2-7. TRBV21-1 is designated a pseudogene. The CDR3 has 14 residues. DNA for the CDR3: TGTGCCAGCAGAGTTACGGTCAGCTCCTACGAGCAGTACTTC. Its protein is CASRVTVSSYEQYF.

Remarks on this clonotype: A much larger clone sits a single nucleotide away, making a read error possible. The chain carries TRBV5-1 and TRBJ2-7; D unresolved. Per germline, CDR1 SGHRS and CDR2 YFSETQ. Trimming left V 4 bases short and J 0 bases short, with 11 bases between. The CDR3 length is 14 residues. The DNA for the CDR3 is TGCGCCAGCAGCGCTCGAGTGGGCTCCTACGAGCAGTACTTC. Protein: CASSARVGSYEQYF.

V gene TRBV25-1 combines with J gene TRBJ1-4; no firm D call. Per germline, CDR1 MGHDK and CDR2 SYGVNS. This CDR3 region has 16 residues. Trimming removed 5 bases from V and 0 bases from J, with 13 bases in between. Written as DNA, the CDR3 is TGTGCCAGCAGTTCGGTCCTCAGACCAACTAATGAAAAACTGTTTTTT. It encodes CASSSVLRPTNEKLFF.

This clonotype showed up just a few times. The gene calls are TRBV12-3 or TRBV12-4 and TRBJ2-4; tentative D call: TRBD2 (5 bases). Trimming removed 2 bases at V and 8 bases at J, with 16 bases between. This CDR3 comprises 15 residues. For the CDR3, the DNA is TGTGCCAGCAGTTTATCGAGGGAACGGAGGCACATTCAGTACTTC. This codes for CASSLSRERRHIQYF.

This clonotype was observed a handful of times. This chain connects TRBV5-1 to TRBJ1-2, with D unclear. Trimming removed 0 bases from V and 6 bases from J, with 12 bases in between. This CDR3 has 14 amino acids. Germline loops: CDR1 SGHRS, CDR2 YFSETQ. In DNA form, the CDR3 reads TGCGCCAGCAGCTTGGGAAGCACGACGGATGGCTACACCTTC. Its translation: CASSLGSTTDGYTF.

As for this clonotype: A read error is possible here, since a much larger clone lies one base away. V and J are TRBV7-3 and TRBJ2-3; D is unresolved. From germline, CDR1 is SGHTA and CDR2 FQGTGA. This CDR3 contains 14 residues. The CDR3 coding sequence is TGTGCCAGCAGCTTAAAAGGTTTCACAGATATGCAGTATTTT. It is translated as CASSLKGFTDMQYF.

This chain links TRBV24-1 with TRBJ1-1; tentatively, D is TRBD1 (6 bases). This CDR3 has 13 amino acids. Germline V gene data show CDR1 as KGHDR and CDR2 as SFDVKD. Trimming removed 1 base at V and 4 bases at J, with 6 bases between. CDR3 DNA: TGTGCCACCAGTGATTTCAGGGGCACTGAAGCTTTCTTT. Its protein product is CATSDFRGTEAFF.

Note on this clonotype: One junction end disagrees with the germline gene, perhaps due to a read error. The chain has TRBV24-1 and TRBJ2-3; a possible D gene is TRBD1 (6 bases). CDR3 length: 16 residues. The germline CDR1 and CDR2 sequences are KGHDR and SFDVKD. CDR3 protein: CAASDSGRQDSDTQYF. Here the CDR3 DNA reads TGTGCCGCCAGTGATTCGGGGAGACAGGACTCAGATACGCAGTATTTT.

Concerning this clonotype: A much larger clone lies a single base off, so this may be a read error. The CDR3 loop reads CASSDSMGFYEQYF. The CDR3 bases are TGTGCCAGCAGTGACTCGATGGGCTTCTACGAGCAGTACTTC. This chain uses TRBV6-5 with TRBJ2-7; D not resolved. This CDR3 is 14 amino acids long. From germline, CDR1 is MNHEY and CDR2 SVGAGI.

The chain joins TRBV6-6 to TRBJ2-7; D might be TRBD1 (6 bases). The length of the CDR3 is 13 residues. Per the germline V gene, CDR1 is MNHNY and CDR2 is SVGAGI (reference sequence). V was pared by 5 bases and J by 2 bases, with 10 bases between. CDR3 residues: CASSDRSPYEQYF. The CDR3 DNA sequence: TGTGCCAGCAGTGACAGGAGCCCCTACGAGCAGTACTTC.

There are a few counts of this clonotype. The V gene is TRBV6-5, the J gene TRBJ1-1; D not certain. This CDR3 comprises 15 residues. Deletions cut 6 bases from V and 0 bases from J, with 14 bases between. Per germline, CDR1 MNHEY and CDR2 SVGAGI. In DNA form, the CDR3 reads TGTGCCAGCAGCGAAGTCAGGCCGATGAACACTGAAGCTTTCTTT. This encodes CASSEVRPMNTEAFF.